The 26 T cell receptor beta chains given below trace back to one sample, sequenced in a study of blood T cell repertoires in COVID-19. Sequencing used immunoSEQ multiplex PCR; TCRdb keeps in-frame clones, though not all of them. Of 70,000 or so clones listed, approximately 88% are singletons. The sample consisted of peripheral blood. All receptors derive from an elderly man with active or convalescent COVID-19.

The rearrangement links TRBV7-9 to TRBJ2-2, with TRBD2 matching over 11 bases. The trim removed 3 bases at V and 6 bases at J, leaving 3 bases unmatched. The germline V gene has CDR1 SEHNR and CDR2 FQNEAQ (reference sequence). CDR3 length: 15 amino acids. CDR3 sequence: CASSFSGGDAGELFF. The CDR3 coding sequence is TGTGCCAGCAGCTTTAGCGGGGGGGACGCCGGGGAGCTGTTTTTT.

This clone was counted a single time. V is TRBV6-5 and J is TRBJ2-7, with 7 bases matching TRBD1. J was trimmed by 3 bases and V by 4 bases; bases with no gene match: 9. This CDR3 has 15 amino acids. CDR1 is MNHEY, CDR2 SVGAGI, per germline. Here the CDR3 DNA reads TGTGCCAGCAGTTCCTCCAACAGACAGGGCTACGAGCAGTACTTC. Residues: CASSSSNRQGYEQYF.

The DNA of the CDR3 is TGTGCCTGGAGCAAGGGGGGGGGCCCCTCCTACGAGCAGTACTTC. Protein product: CAWSKGGGPSYEQYF. The V call is TRBV30, the J call TRBJ2-7, with D possibly being TRBD2 (7 bases). Germline values: CDR1 GTSNPN, CDR2 SVGIG (reference sequence). The ends were cut back, 3 bases at V and 0 bases at J, with 15 bases in the middle. This CDR3 region has 15 residues.

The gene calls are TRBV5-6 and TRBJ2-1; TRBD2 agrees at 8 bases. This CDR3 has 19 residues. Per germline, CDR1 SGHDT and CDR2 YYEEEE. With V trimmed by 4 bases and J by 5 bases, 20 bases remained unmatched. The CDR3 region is CASSPKAGELSRADNEQFF. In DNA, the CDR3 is TGTGCCAGCAGCCCGAAAGCGGGGGAGCTTTCTCGCGCCGACAATGAGCAGTTCTTC.

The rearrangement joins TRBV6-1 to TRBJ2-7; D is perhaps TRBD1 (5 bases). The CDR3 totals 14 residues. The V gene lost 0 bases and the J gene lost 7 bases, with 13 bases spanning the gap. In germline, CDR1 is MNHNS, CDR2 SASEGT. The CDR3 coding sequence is TGTGCCAGCAGTGAAGCTCCAGGGCCCCTGGAGCAGTACTTC. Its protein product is CASSEAPGPLEQYF.

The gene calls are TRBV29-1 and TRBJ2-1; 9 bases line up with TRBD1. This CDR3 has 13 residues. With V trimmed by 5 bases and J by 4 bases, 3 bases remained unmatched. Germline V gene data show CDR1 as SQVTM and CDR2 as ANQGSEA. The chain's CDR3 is CSVPGQGYNEQFF. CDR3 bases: TGCAGCGTTCCGGGACAGGGATACAATGAGCAGTTCTTC.

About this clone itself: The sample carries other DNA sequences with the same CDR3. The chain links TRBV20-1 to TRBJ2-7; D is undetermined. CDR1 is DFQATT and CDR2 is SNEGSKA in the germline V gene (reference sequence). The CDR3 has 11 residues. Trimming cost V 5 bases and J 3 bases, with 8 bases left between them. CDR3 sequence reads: CSARGHYEQYF. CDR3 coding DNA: TGCAGTGCTCGTGGTCACTACGAGCAGTACTTC.

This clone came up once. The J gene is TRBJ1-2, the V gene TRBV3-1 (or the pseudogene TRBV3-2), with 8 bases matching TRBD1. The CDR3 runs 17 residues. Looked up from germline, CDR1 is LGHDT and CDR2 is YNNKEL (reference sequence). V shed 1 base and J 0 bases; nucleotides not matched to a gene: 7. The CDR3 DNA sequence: TGTGCCAGCAGCCAAGGAGTGTCGGACAGGGCTAACTATGGCTACACCTTC. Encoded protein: CASSQGVSDRANYGYTF.

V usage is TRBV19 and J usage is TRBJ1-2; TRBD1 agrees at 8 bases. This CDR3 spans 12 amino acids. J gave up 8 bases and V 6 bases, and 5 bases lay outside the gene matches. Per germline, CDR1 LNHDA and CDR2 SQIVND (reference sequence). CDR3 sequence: CASRDRDHGYTF. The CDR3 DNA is TGTGCCAGTAGGGACAGGGACCACGGCTACACCTTC.

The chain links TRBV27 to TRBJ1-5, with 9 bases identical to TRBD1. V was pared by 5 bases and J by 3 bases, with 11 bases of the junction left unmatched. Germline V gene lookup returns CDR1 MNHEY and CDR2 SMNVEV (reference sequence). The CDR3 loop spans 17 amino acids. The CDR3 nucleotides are TGTGCCAGCAGTCCACTCCGAGGACAGGGGAACAATCAGCCCCAGCATTTT. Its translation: CASSPLRGQGNNQPQHF.

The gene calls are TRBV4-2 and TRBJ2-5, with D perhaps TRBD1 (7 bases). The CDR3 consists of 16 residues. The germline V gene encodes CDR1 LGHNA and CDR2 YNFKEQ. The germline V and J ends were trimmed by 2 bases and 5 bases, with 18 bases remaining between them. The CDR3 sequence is CASSQIDATGRETQYF. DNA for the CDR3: TGTGCCAGCAGCCAAATCGATGCGACAGGGAGGGAGACCCAGTACTTC.

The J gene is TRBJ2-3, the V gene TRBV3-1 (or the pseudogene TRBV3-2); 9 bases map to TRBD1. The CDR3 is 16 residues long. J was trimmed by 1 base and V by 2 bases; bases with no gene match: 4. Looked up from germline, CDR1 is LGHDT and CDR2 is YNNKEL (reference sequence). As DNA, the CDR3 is TGTGCCAGCAGCCAACTGGGACAGGGTGGCACAGATACGCAGTATTTT. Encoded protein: CASSQLGQGGTDTQYF.

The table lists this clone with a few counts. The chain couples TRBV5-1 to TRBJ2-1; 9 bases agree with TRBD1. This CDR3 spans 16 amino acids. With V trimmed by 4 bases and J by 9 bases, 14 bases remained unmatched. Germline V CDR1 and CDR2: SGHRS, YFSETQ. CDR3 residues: CASSGLRDRVTGEQFF. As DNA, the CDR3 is TGCGCCAGCAGCGGTCTCCGGGACAGGGTCACGGGTGAGCAGTTCTTC.

The CDR3 is CASRKKDSSYEQYF. The DNA of the CDR3 is TGTGCCAGCAGAAAAAAGGACAGTTCCTACGAGCAGTACTTC. V gene TRBV6-5 combines with J gene TRBJ2-7; TRBD1 might be the D (6 bases). Deletions cut 6 bases from V and 1 base from J, with 13 bases between. This CDR3 comprises 14 residues. Germline loops: CDR1 MNHEY, CDR2 SVGAGI.

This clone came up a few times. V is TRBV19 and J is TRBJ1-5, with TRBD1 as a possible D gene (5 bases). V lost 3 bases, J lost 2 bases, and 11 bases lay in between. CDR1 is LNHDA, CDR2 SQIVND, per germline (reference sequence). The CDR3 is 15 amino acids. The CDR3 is CASSMGGAGNQPQHF. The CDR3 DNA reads TGTGCCAGTAGTATGGGAGGGGCGGGCAATCAGCCCCAGCATTTT.

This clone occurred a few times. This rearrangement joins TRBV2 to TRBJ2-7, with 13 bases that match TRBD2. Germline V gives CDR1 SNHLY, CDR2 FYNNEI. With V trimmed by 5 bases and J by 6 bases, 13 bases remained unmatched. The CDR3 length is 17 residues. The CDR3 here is CASSKDQWTSGSGEQYF. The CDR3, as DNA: TGTGCCAGCAGTAAAGACCAATGGACTAGCGGGAGCGGCGAGCAGTACTTC.

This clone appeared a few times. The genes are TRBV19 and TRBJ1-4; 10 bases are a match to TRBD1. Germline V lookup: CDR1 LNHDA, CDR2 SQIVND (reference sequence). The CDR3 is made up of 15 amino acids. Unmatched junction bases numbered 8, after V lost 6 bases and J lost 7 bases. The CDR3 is CASRPGQGTGEKLFF. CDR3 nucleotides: TGTGCCAGTAGGCCGGGACAGGGGACAGGTGAAAAACTGTTTTTT.

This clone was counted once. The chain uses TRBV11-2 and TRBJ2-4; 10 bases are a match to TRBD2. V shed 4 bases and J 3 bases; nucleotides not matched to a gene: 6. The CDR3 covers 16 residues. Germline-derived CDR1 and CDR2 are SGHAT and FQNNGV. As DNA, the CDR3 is TGTGCCAGCAGCTCCGGGACTAGCGTGGGCAAAAACATTCAGTACTTC. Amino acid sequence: CASSSGTSVGKNIQYF.

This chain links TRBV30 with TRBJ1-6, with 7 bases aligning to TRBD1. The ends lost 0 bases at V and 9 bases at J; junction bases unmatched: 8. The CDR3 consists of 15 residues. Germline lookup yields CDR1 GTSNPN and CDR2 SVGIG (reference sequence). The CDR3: CAWSVRDSGISPLHF. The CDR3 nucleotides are TGTGCCTGGAGTGTACGGGACAGCGGAATTTCACCCCTCCACTTT.

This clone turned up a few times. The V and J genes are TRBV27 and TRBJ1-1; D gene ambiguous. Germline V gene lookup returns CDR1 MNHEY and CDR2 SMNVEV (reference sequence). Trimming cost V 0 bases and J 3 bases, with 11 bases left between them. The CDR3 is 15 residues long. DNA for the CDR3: TGTGCCAGCAGTTTATCGAGGGTGTTGGACACTGAAGCTTTCTTT. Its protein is CASSLSRVLDTEAFF.

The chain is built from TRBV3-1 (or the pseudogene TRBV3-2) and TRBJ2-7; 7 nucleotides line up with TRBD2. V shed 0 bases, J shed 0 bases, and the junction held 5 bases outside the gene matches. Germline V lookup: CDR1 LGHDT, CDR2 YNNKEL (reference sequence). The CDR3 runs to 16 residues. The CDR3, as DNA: TGTGCCAGCAGCCAAGAGGGGGGGGTATTCTCCTACGAGCAGTACTTC. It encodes CASSQEGGVFSYEQYF.

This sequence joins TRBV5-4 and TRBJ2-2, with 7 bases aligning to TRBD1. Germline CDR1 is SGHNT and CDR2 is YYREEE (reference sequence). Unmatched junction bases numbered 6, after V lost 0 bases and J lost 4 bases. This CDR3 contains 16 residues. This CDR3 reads CASSLGKQGITGELFF. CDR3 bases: TGTGCCAGCAGCTTGGGGAAACAGGGGATCACCGGGGAGCTGTTTTTT. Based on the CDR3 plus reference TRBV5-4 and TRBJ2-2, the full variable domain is ETGVTQSPTHLIKTRGQQVTLRCSSQSGHNTVSWYQQALGQGPQFIFQYYREEENGRGNFPPRFSGLQFPNYSSELNVNALELDDSALYLCASSLGKQGITGELFFGEGSRLTVL.

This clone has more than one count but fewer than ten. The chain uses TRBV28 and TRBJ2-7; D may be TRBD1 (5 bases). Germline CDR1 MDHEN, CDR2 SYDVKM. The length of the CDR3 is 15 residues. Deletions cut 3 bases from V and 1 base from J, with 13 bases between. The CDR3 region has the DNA TGTGCCAGCAGTTTTACAGACAGACCATCCTACGAGCAGTACTTC. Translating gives CASSFTDRPSYEQYF.

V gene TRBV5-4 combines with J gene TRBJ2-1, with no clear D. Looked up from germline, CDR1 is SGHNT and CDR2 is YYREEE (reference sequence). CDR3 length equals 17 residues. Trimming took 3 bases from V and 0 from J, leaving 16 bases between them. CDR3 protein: CASSSDPARSSYNEQFF. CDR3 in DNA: TGTGCCAGCAGCTCAGACCCGGCCCGGAGCTCCTACAATGAGCAGTTCTTC.

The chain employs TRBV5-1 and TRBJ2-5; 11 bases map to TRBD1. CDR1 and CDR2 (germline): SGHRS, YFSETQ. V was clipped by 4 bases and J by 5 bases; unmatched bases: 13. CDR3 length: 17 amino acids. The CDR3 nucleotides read TGCGCCAGCAGCCCCGGACAGGGGGCAGCTAGCTCGGAGACCCAGTACTTC. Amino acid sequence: CASSPGQGAASSETQYF.

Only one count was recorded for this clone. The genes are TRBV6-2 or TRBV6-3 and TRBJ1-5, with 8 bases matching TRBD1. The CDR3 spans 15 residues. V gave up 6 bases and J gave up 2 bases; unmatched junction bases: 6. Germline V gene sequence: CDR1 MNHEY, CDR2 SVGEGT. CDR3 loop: CASSPGQGGNQPQHF. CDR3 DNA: TGTGCCAGCAGCCCCGGACAGGGAGGCAATCAGCCCCAGCATTTT.